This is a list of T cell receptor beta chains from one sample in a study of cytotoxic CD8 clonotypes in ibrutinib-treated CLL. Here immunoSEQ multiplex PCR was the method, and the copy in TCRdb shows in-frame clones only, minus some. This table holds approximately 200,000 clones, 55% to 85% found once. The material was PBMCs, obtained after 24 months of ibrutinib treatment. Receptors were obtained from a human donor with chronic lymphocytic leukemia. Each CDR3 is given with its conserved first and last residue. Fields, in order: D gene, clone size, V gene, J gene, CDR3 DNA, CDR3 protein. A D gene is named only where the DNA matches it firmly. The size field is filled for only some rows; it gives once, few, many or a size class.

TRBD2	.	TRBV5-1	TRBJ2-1	TGCGCCAGCAGCATGAGCGGGGGGAGCTCCTACAATGAGCAGTTCTTC	CASSMSGGSSYNEQFF
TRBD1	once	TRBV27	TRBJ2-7	TGTGCCAGCAGCTCGGTCCGGGACAGCCGTTACGAGCAGTACTTC	CASSSVRDSRYEQYF
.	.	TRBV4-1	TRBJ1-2	TGCGCCAGCAGCCAAGAGTTAAGGGACTATGGCTACACCTTC	CASSQELRDYGYTF
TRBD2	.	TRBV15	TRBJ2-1	TGTGCCACCAGCAGAGATAGACTAGCGGGAAAGGAGCAGTTCTTC	CATSRDRLAGKEQFF
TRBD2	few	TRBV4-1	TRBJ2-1	TGCGCCAGCAGCCAAGGGCGACTAGCGGGAACGAATGAGCAGTTCTTC	CASSQGRLAGTNEQFF
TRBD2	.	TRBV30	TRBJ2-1	TGTGCCTGGAGCCGGACTAGCGGTCTGCGTTCCTACAATGAGCAGTTCTTC	CAWSRTSGLRSYNEQFF
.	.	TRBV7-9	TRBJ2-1	TGTGCCAGCAGCTTAGATACCACTAGAGATGAGCAGTTCTTC	CASSLDTTRDEQFF
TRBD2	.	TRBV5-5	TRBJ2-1	TGTGCCAGCAGCTTCGGGACTAGCGGGAGGGCCTCCTACAATGAGCAGTTCTTC	CASSFGTSGRASYNEQFF
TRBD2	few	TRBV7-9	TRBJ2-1	TGTGCCAGCAGCTCATACCGCGGGAGTTTGAATGAGCAGTTCTTC	CASSSYRGSLNEQFF
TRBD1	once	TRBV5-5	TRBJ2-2	TGTGCCAGCAGCTTGGATAGGGGGCTCTACACCGGGGAGCTGTTTTTT	CASSLDRGLYTGELFF
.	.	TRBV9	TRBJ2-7	TGTGCCAGCAGCGTCAGCTCCCAAGCAGGGAAGTACTTC	CASSVSSQAGKYF
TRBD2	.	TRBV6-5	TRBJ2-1	TGTGCCAGCAGCGGGACTATTTACAATGAGCAGTTCTTC	CASSGTIYNEQFF
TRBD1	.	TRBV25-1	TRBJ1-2	TGTGCCAGCAGTGAACCCTCAGGGGGTGGCTACACCTTC	CASSEPSGGGYTF
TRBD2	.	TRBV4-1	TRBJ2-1	TGCGCCAGCAGCTCGAAGAGCCTAGCGGGAGCCTACAATGAGCAGTTCTTC	CASSSKSLAGAYNEQFF
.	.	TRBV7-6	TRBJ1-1	TGTGCCAGCAGCCCTCACGGCGGCACTGAAGCTTTCTTT	CASSPHGGTEAFF
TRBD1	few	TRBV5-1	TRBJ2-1	TGCGCCAGCAGAGATACCACAGGGGGACACTCCTACAATGAGCAGTTCTTC	CASRDTTGGHSYNEQFF
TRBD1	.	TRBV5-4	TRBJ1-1	TGTGCCAGCAGCTCCGCGACCGGGACAGGGGGCACTGAAGCTTTCTTT	CASSSATGTGGTEAFF
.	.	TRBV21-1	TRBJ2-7	TGTGCCAGCAGCCAATCGAGACAGGGGGGTAGGTTCGAGCAGTACTTC	CASSQSRQGGRFEQYF
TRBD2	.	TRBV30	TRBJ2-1	TGTGCCTGGAGTGTTCTAGCGGGAGTTAATGAGCAGTTCTTC	CAWSVLAGVNEQFF
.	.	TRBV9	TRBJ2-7	TGTGCCAGCAGCGTACGTCCCATGTCCTACGAGCAGTACTTC	CASSVRPMSYEQYF
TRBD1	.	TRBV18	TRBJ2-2	TGTGCCAGCTCATCCTCCGGACAGGACGGGGAGCTGTTTTTT	CASSSSGQDGELFF
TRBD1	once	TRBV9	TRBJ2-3	TGTGCCAGCAGCGAACAAACAGGGGGAGATACGCAGTATTTT	CASSEQTGGDTQYF